The clone carrying this TCR beta chain was seen a handful of times. It was during active infection that Seattle patients were enrolled and then longitudinally followed. This entry is derived from a study of blood T cell repertoires in COVID-19. Study-wide context: Acute and convalescent COVID-19 samples came from the United States, Italy and Spain. PBMCs, B-cell-depleted T cells, or T cells were the source of the cDNA or gDNA that made up the material.

Original processing notes: Estimation of nucleated cell counts relied on the amplification of reference gene primers. Using immunoSEQ multiplex PCR, the repertoire was profiled, and TCRdb retains in-frame clones only, with some absent. Clonal size and the V and J genes are those of that table, whereas D and trimming came from the DNA. The sample lists about 170,000 clones; 80% to 95% were seen once. Trimming took 7 bases from V and 3 from J, leaving 17 bases between them. Germline V lookup: CDR1 MNHEY, CDR2 SMNVEV (reference sequence). CDR3 length: 15 amino acids. The chain links TRBV27 to TRBJ2-3; D is possibly TRBD1 (5 bases). Sequenced input: peripheral blood. The receptor's source is a young man with COVID-19, enrolled during active disease. The CDR3 sequence: CASKGIVTGTDTQYF. The CDR3 DNA reads TGTGCCAGCAAAGGTATAGTTACAGGTACAGATACGCAGTATTTT.